The 30 T cell receptor beta chains below were found in one sample sequenced in a study of blood T cell repertoires in COVID-19. Sequencing used immunoSEQ multiplex PCR; TCRdb keeps in-frame clones, though not all of them. Altogether around 140,000 clones are present, about four fifths being singletons, with the ten largest covering roughly 9%. The sequenced sample was peripheral blood. These TCRs come from a woman aged 55-70 years with active or convalescent COVID-19.

CDR3 residues: CAWSAPAGGVQETQYF. The CDR3 DNA sequence: TGTGCCTGGAGTGCTCCTGCGGGAGGGGTCCAAGAGACCCAGTACTTC. The chain combines TRBV30 with TRBJ2-5; 9 bases are shared with TRBD2. Germline CDR1 is GTSNPN and CDR2 is SVGIG (reference sequence). The CDR3 is 16 residues long. Losses at the gene ends were 1 base for V and 1 base for J; bases not matched to a gene: 7.

The rearrangement links TRBV14 to TRBJ1-1; D possibly corresponds to TRBD1 (5 bases). Germline V gene sequence: CDR1 SGHDN, CDR2 FVKESK. This CDR3 has 13 residues. V lost 10 bases and J 1 base, leaving 13 bases between the germline ends. Here the CDR3 DNA reads TGTGCCACTACGCAGGGTGGGAACACTGAAGCTTTCTTT. It encodes CATTQGGNTEAFF.

This rearrangement joins TRBV7-2 to TRBJ2-5; TRBD2 aligns across 14 bases. This CDR3 region has 17 residues. V gave up 2 bases and J gave up 1 base; unmatched junction bases: 3. The germline V gene has CDR1 SGHTA and CDR2 FQGNSA. The CDR3 loop reads CASSLRLAGGTQETQYF. The DNA for the CDR3 is TGTGCCAGCAGCTTACGACTAGCGGGGGGGACCCAAGAGACCCAGTACTTC.

The CDR3 sequence: CASSLSLAGINEQFF. Here the CDR3 DNA reads TGTGCCAGCAGCTTATCACTAGCGGGGATCAATGAGCAGTTCTTC. The rearrangement links TRBV11-3 to TRBJ2-1; 10 bases are shared with TRBD2. In germline, CDR1 is SGHNT, CDR2 YENEEA. The CDR3 extends over 15 amino acids. Trimming took 2 bases from V and 6 from J; bases not matched to a gene: 4.

This rearrangement joins TRBV24-1 to TRBJ2-3; D perhaps matches TRBD2 (6 bases). Germline CDR1 KGHDR, CDR2 SFDVKD. Between the trimmed V and J ends, which lost 5 bases and 3 bases, there was a span of 11 bases. The CDR3 runs to 14 residues. The CDR3 sequence: CATSVWGETDTQYF. CDR3 nucleotides: TGTGCCACCAGTGTATGGGGGGAAACAGATACGCAGTATTTT.

This clone has just a few counts. This sequence joins TRBV11-3 and TRBJ2-1; 11 nucleotides match TRBD1. J gave up 10 bases and V 5 bases, and 10 bases lay outside the gene matches. The CDR3 runs 15 residues. Germline CDR1 and CDR2: SGHNT and YENEEA. The CDR3 loop reads CASSLLGQGAVEQFF. CDR3 in DNA: TGTGCCAGCAGCCTACTCGGACAGGGGGCGGTAGAGCAGTTCTTC.

This rearrangement joins TRBV4-2 to TRBJ2-7; D is perhaps TRBD2 (5 bases). This CDR3 spans 14 amino acids. Trimming cost V 1 base and J 6 bases, with 13 bases left between them. CDR1 LGHNA and CDR2 YNFKEQ come from the germline V gene. This CDR3 is CASSQVDSPAEQYF. The CDR3 DNA sequence: TGTGCCAGCAGCCAAGTGGACTCTCCCGCCGAGCAGTACTTC.

The chain has TRBV18 and TRBJ1-1; TRBD1 matches at 7 bases. This CDR3 region has 14 residues. V shed 4 bases, J shed 3 bases, and the junction held 5 bases outside the gene matches. In germline, CDR1 is KGHSH, CDR2 LQKENI. The CDR3 is CASSRSGGYTEAFF. CDR3 bases: TGTGCCAGCTCACGATCAGGGGGTTACACTGAAGCTTTCTTT.

There are a few counts of this clone. The chain joins TRBV5-5 to TRBJ2-1, with 15 bases aligning to TRBD2. The J segment lost 9 bases and the V segment lost 4 bases, leaving 8 bases of the junction unmatched. This CDR3 contains 16 residues. Germline CDR1 is SGHKS and CDR2 is YYEKEE (reference sequence). The CDR3 spells CASSPRTSGRAGEQFF. The CDR3 DNA reads as TGTGCCAGCAGCCCCCGGACTAGCGGGAGGGCGGGTGAGCAGTTCTTC.

The count of this clone is one. The chain carries TRBV27 and TRBJ1-6; TRBD1 agrees at 7 bases. With 2 bases clipped from V and 4 bases from J, the junction kept 2 bases outside the gene matches. CDR1 and CDR2 (germline): MNHEY, SMNVEV (reference sequence). The length of the CDR3 is 15 residues. Written as DNA, the CDR3 is TGTGCCAGCAGTTTAGAGACAGGGTATAATTCACCCCTCCACTTT. Translating gives CASSLETGYNSPLHF.

This clone has only a few counts. The chain links TRBV19 to TRBJ1-1, with D tentatively TRBD1 (5 bases). With 10 bases removed from V and 1 base from J, the gap between germline ends came to 19 bases. This CDR3 contains 15 residues. Per germline, CDR1 LNHDA and CDR2 SQIVND (reference sequence). The CDR3 bases are TGTGCCACAAATAAACCGGGGGTGGGGAACACTGAAGCTTTCTTT. Translating gives CATNKPGVGNTEAFF.

V is TRBV6-1 and J is TRBJ1-2, with D unclear. CDR1 is MNHNS, CDR2 SASEGT, per germline. The CDR3 totals 13 residues. The V end was cut by 2 bases, the J end by 7 bases, with 11 bases between. The CDR3 loop reads CASSETAGFGYTF. CDR3 DNA: TGTGCCAGCAGTGAAACAGCAGGCTTTGGCTACACCTTC.

The table lists this clone with a count of one. CDR3 loop: CASDLRGGTDTQYF. The CDR3 bases are TGTGCCAGCGATTTGCGGGGGGGCACAGATACGCAGTATTTT. This chain joins TRBV2 and TRBJ2-3, with 8 bases matching TRBD2. The V segment lost 8 bases and the J segment 1 base; nucleotides outside the gene matches: 5. Germline V gene sequence: CDR1 SNHLY, CDR2 FYNNEI. This CDR3 comprises 14 residues. The entire variable domain, with the rest obtained from reference TRBV2 and TRBJ2-3, is as follows: EPEVTQTPSHQVTQMGQEVILRCVPISNHLYFYWYRQILGQKVEFLVSFYNNEISEKSEIFDDQFSVERPDGSNFTLKIRSTKLEDSAMYFCASDLRGGTDTQYFGPGTRLTVL.

Only one count was recorded for this clone. V usage is TRBV7-2 and J usage is TRBJ2-5, with a tentative D call TRBD2 (7 bases). Trimming left V 5 bases short and J 2 bases short, with 18 bases between. The CDR3 length is 16 residues. Germline V CDR1 and CDR2: SGHTA, FQGNSA. The CDR3 here is CASSPGVLAVQETQYF. CDR3 in DNA: TGTGCCAGCAGCCCAGGGGTTCTAGCGGTACAAGAGACCCAGTACTTC.

This rearrangement joins TRBV4-1 to TRBJ2-5, with 8 bases that match TRBD2. Trimming took 5 bases from V and 4 from J; bases not matched to a gene: 6. The CDR3 totals 14 residues. Germline V gene sequence: CDR1 MGHRA, CDR2 YSYEKL. Here the CDR3 DNA reads TGCGCCAGCAGCGATCCGGGACTAGGAGAGACCCAGTACTTC. Encoded protein: CASSDPGLGETQYF.

The chain employs TRBV10-1 and TRBJ1-5; weak D call: TRBD1 (6 bases). Germline CDR1 reads WNHNN; CDR2 reads SYGVQD (reference sequence). This CDR3 spans 13 amino acids. V was shortened by 7 bases and J by 7 bases, with 14 bases between the two germline ends. The CDR3 DNA follows: TGCGCCAGCACCCTCGGACAGAGACAGCCCCAGCATTTT. Translation gives CASTLGQRQPQHF.

There are a few counts of this clone. The genes are TRBV10-1 and TRBJ1-5, with a tentative D call TRBD1 (5 bases). The CDR3 contains 19 residues. The germline V gene has CDR1 WNHNN and CDR2 SYGVQD (reference sequence). V gave up 5 bases and J gave up 0 bases, with 23 bases separating them. CDR3 sequence: CASSSRLDRGFYSNQPQHF. DNA of the CDR3: TGCGCCAGCAGTTCCCGTCTCGATCGGGGGTTTTATAGCAATCAGCCCCAGCATTTT.

The chain combines TRBV30 with TRBJ2-7, with a tentative D call TRBD1 (6 bases). This CDR3 comprises 11 residues. The ends were cut back, 3 bases at V and 10 bases at J, with 13 bases in the middle. The germline gives CDR1 GTSNPN, CDR2 SVGIG (reference sequence). CDR3 amino acids: CAWSAGQPQYF. DNA for the CDR3: TGTGCCTGGAGCGCAGGACAGCCCCAGTACTTC.

The rearrangement joins TRBV9 to TRBJ1-1, with D unclear. CDR3 length equals 15 residues. The ends were cut back, 0 bases at V and 2 bases at J, with 11 bases in the middle. The germline gives CDR1 SGDLS, CDR2 YYNGEE. For the CDR3, the DNA is TGTGCCAGCAGCGTAGAAGGTAGGAGAAACACTGAAGCTTTCTTT. The encoded protein is CASSVEGRRNTEAFF.

This clone was seen a handful of times. The chain couples TRBV28 to TRBJ1-6; D may be TRBD1 (6 bases). The CDR3 consists of 14 residues. Deletions cut 5 bases from V and 9 bases from J, with 14 bases between. CDR1 is MDHEN, CDR2 SYDVKM, per germline. The chain's CDR3 is CASSLLQGSSPLHF. CDR3 nucleotide sequence: TGTGCCAGCAGTCTATTACAGGGAAGTTCACCCCTCCACTTT.

The chain carries TRBV6-4 and TRBJ2-1; TRBD1 matches at 11 bases. Germline-derived CDR1 and CDR2 are MRHNA and SNTAGT. The CDR3 consists of 13 residues. V lost 6 bases to trimming and J lost 9 bases; unmatched junction nucleotides: 4. The CDR3 protein is CASSTGTGGEQFF. As DNA, the CDR3 is TGTGCCAGCAGCACCGGGACAGGGGGTGAGCAGTTCTTC.

The CDR3 is CSVESGGGTDTQYF. The CDR3 coding sequence is TGCAGCGTTGAAAGCGGGGGGGGCACAGATACGCAGTATTTT. The chain has TRBV29-1 and TRBJ2-3, with 10 bases identical to TRBD2. After removal of 2 bases from V and 1 base from J, the junction contained 0 bases not matched to a gene. CDR1 and CDR2 (germline): SQVTM, ANQGSEA. CDR3 length: 14 amino acids.

V gene TRBV5-1 combines with J gene TRBJ2-2; a weak D match, TRBD2 (5 bases). This CDR3 is 15 amino acids long. Trimming removed 0 bases at V and 4 bases at J, with 10 bases between. Germline V gene lookup returns CDR1 SGHRS and CDR2 YFSETQ. CDR3 amino acids: CASSLAGIPTGELFF. The CDR3 DNA follows: TGCGCCAGCAGCTTGGCCGGGATCCCCACCGGGGAGCTGTTTTTT.

This chain connects TRBV6-2 or TRBV6-3 to TRBJ2-3; weak D call: TRBD1 (7 bases). The CDR3 totals 14 residues. Deletions cut 5 bases from V and 6 bases from J, with 15 bases between. CDR1 is MNHEY and CDR2 is SVGEGT in the germline V gene. CDR3 protein: CASSPRGAGDTQYF. The DNA for the CDR3 is TGTGCCAGCAGTCCCAGGGGGGCCGGGGATACGCAGTATTTT.

The V call is TRBV4-1, the J call TRBJ2-5; possible D gene TRBD1, 6 bases. The CDR3 runs 16 residues. The V and J ends lost 2 bases and 1 base respectively, with 14 bases between them. The germline gives CDR1 MGHRA, CDR2 YSYEKL. CDR3: CASSQLGGISQETQYF. DNA of the CDR3: TGCGCCAGCAGCCAATTAGGGGGTATCTCCCAAGAGACCCAGTACTTC.

This sequence joins TRBV27 and TRBJ2-7; D perhaps matches TRBD2 (5 bases). V lost 2 bases to trimming and J lost 6 bases, with 14 bases between them. This CDR3 is built from 14 residues. CDR1 MNHEY and CDR2 SMNVEV come from the germline V gene (reference sequence). CDR3 nucleotides: TGTGCCAGCAGTTTAAGTCGGGGTGGTACCGAGCAGTACTTC. Translated: CASSLSRGGTEQYF.

The rearrangement joins TRBV5-4 to TRBJ2-7, with TRBD2 as a possible D gene (5 bases). CDR1 SGHNT and CDR2 YYREEE come from the germline V gene (reference sequence). The CDR3 is made up of 13 amino acids. Trimming took 1 base from V and 4 from J, leaving 9 bases between them. Here the CDR3 DNA reads TGTGCCAGCAGCTTGACTACGGGGTACGAGCAGTACTTC. Protein product: CASSLTTGYEQYF.

The rearrangement links TRBV10-3 to TRBJ2-3; 9 bases line up with TRBD2. Germline V gene data show CDR1 as ENHRY and CDR2 as SYGVKD. Losses at the gene ends were 3 bases for V and 1 base for J; bases not matched to a gene: 8. The CDR3 covers 17 residues. The CDR3 DNA reads as TGTGCCATCAGTGAAACCTCGACTAGCGGCCGCACAGATACGCAGTATTTT. Translated: CAISETSTSGRTDTQYF.

The V and J genes are TRBV19 and TRBJ1-1; possibly TRBD1 for D (6 bases). This CDR3 has 15 amino acids. Trimming removed 3 bases from V and 4 bases from J, with 15 bases in between. CDR1 and CDR2 from the germline V gene are LNHDA and SQIVND (reference sequence). The CDR3 protein is CASSIENRAGTEAFF. CDR3 in DNA: TGTGCCAGTAGTATCGAGAACAGGGCGGGCACTGAAGCTTTCTTT.

This clone was detected only once. The chain joins TRBV18 to TRBJ1-1, with D hard to call. V was clipped by 5 bases and J by 3 bases, with 13 bases between them. The germline CDR1 and CDR2 sequences are KGHSH and LQKENI. The CDR3 consists of 14 residues. The CDR3 DNA follows: TGTGCCAGCTCAGGCGAGGTGCGTGACACTGAAGCTTTCTTT. Protein: CASSGEVRDTEAFF.